This TCR beta chain was recovered during a study of blood T cell repertoires in COVID-19. Study-wide context: The United States, Italy and Spain provided the acute and convalescent COVID-19 samples. PBMCs, B-cell-depleted T cells, or T cells provided the cDNA or gDNA that made up the material.

There are 13 residues in the CDR3. The V and J ends lost 5 bases and 2 bases respectively, with 7 bases between them. The authors' processing: The authors estimated nucleated cell counts from reference gene primer amplification. TCRdb's table, derived via immunoSEQ multiplex PCR, lists solely in-frame clones and lacks some. For V, J and clone size, that table is used; D and trimming come from the DNA. Of 150,000 to 200,000 clones listed, over 70% are singletons. Sequenced input: peripheral blood. This TCR derives from an older man with acute or convalescent COVID-19. V and J are TRBV12-3 or TRBV12-4 and TRBJ1-3, with a weak D call TRBD1 (6 bases). The CDR3 DNA follows: TGTGCCAGCAGTCCAGGGGCTGGAAACACCATATATTTT. Protein product: CASSPGAGNTIYF.